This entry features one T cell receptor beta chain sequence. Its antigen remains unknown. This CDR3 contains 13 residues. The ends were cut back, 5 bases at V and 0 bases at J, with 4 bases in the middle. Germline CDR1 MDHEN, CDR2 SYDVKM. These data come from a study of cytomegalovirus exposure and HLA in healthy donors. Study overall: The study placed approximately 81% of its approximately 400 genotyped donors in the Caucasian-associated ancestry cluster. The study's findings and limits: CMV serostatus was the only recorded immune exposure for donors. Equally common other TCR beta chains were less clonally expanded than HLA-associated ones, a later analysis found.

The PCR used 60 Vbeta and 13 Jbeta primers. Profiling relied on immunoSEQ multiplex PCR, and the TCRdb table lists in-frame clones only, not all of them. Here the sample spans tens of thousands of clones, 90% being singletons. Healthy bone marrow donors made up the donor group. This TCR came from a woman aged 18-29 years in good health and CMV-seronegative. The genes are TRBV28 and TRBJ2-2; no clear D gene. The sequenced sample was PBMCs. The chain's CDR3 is CASSHTNTGELFF. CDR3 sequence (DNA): TGTGCCAGCAGTCACACGAACACCGGGGAGCTGTTTTTT.